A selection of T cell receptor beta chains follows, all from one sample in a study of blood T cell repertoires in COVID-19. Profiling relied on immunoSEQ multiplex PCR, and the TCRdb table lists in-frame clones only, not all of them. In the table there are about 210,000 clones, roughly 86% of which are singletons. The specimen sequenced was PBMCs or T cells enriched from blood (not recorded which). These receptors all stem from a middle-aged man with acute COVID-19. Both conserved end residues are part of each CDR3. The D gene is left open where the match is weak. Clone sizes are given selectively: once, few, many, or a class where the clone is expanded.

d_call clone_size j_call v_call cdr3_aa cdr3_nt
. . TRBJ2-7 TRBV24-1 CATSARGSYEQYF TGTGCCACCAGCGCTAGGGGCTCCTACGAGCAGTACTTC
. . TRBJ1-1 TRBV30 CAWGDSRHTEAFF TGTGCCTGGGGGGACTCCAGGCACACTGAAGCTTTCTTT
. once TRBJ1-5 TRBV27 CASSLGGSGQPQHF TGTGCCAGCAGTTTAGGAGGGTCTGGACAGCCCCAGCATTTT
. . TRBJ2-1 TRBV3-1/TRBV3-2 CASSQAGETGEQFF TGTGCCAGCAGCCAAGCGGGGGAAACGGGTGAGCAGTTCTTC
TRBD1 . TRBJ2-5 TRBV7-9 CASSSPDRGHETQYF TGTGCCAGCAGCTCCCCTGACAGGGGCCACGAGACCCAGTACTTC
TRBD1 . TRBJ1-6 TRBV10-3 CATNLGTGNSPLHF TGTGCCACTAATTTGGGGACAGGCAATTCACCCCTCCACTTT
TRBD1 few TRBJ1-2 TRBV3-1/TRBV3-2 CASSLGTASGYTF TGTGCCAGCAGCTTAGGGACAGCAAGTGGCTACACCTTC
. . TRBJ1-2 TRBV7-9 CASSPNPPFNYGYTF TGTGCCAGCAGCCCTAACCCGCCGTTTAACTATGGCTACACCTTC
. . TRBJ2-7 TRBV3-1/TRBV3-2 CASSPRGSSYEQYF TGTGCCAGCAGCCCTCGGGGGAGCTCCTACGAGCAGTACTTC
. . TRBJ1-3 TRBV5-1 CASNRGDGNTIYF TGCGCCAGCAATCGGGGTGATGGAAACACCATATATTTT
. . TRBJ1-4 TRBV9 CASSPALGGNEKLFF TGTGCCAGCAGCCCCGCTTTAGGGGGAAATGAAAAACTGTTTTTT
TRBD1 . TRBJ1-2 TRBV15 CATSGTGEVGYTF TGTGCCACCAGCGGGACAGGGGAGGTTGGCTACACCTTC
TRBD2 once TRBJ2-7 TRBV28 CASSLSGGTYEQYF TGTGCCAGCAGTTTATCCGGGGGGACCTACGAGCAGTACTTC
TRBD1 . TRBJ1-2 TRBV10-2 CASSPGGGGYTF TGCGCCAGCAGCCCAGGGGGCGGTGGCTACACCTTC